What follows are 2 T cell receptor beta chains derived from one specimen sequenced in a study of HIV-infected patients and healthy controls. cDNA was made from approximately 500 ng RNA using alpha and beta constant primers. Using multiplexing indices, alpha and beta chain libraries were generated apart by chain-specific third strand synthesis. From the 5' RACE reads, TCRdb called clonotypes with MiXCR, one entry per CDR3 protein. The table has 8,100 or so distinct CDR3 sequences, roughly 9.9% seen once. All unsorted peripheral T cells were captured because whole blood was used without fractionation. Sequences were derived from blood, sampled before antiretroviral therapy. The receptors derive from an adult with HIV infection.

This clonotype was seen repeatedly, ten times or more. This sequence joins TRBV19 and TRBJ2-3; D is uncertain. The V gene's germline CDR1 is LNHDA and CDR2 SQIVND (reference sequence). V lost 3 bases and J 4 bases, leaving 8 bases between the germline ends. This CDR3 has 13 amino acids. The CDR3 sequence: CASSIVGPDTQYF. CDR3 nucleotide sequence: TGTGCCAGTAGTATCGTTGGCCCAGATACGCAGTATTTT.

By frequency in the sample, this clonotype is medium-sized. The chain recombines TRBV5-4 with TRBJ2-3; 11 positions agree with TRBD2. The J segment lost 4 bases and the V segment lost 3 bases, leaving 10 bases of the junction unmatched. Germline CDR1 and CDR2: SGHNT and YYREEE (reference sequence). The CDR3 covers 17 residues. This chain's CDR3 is CASSSGSLAGGPDTQYF. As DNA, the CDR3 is TGTGCCAGCAGCTCAGGATCCTTAGCGGGAGGGCCAGATACGCAGTATTTT.